These 20 T cell receptor beta chains share one sample of origin, sequenced in a study of blood T cell repertoires in COVID-19. Sequencing was performed with immunoSEQ multiplex PCR; in TCRdb, only in-frame clones are kept and a portion is missing. Of some 110,000 clones detected, more than 75% appear once; the ten largest clones hold under 8%. The sequenced material came from peripheral blood. These receptors originate from a man between 70 and 80 years old with acute or convalescent COVID-19.

In this sample, this clone turned up a few times. This chain uses TRBV19 with TRBJ1-2, with 10 bases fitting TRBD1. Germline CDR1 reads LNHDA; CDR2 reads SQIVND (reference sequence). This CDR3 has 15 amino acids. V lost 8 bases, J lost 3 bases, and 9 bases stayed unmatched. The CDR3 sequence is CASRDRGLGDYGYTF. The DNA for the CDR3 is TGTGCCAGTCGGGACAGGGGTTTGGGTGACTATGGCTACACCTTC.

The chain has TRBV5-1 and TRBJ1-3, with D possibly TRBD1 on 5 matching bases. Germline V gene lookup returns CDR1 SGHRS and CDR2 YFSETQ. Trimming took off 1 base at V and 4 bases at J, with 18 bases between the two ends. This CDR3 has 17 amino acids. The chain's CDR3 is CASSLTPAGLNGNTIYF. The CDR3 coding sequence is TGCGCCAGCAGCTTGACCCCTGCAGGGTTGAACGGAAACACCATATATTTT.

For this clone: Germline is not matched at one junction end, which may reflect a read error. The gene calls are TRBV28 and TRBJ1-2, with D possibly matching TRBD1 (6 bases). CDR3 length: 13 amino acids. CDR1 is MDHEN, CDR2 SYDVKM, per germline. CDR3 residues: CASRTGTLLLRSF. CDR3 nucleotide sequence: TGTGCCAGCAGGACCGGGACACTCCTGCTTCGCTCCTTC.

The V and J genes are TRBV5-4 and TRBJ2-2, with 9 nucleotides matching TRBD2. Per the germline V gene, CDR1 is SGHNT and CDR2 is YYREEE (reference sequence). The CDR3 length is 15 residues. Trimming removed 4 bases from V and 0 bases from J; junction bases left unmatched: 1. The CDR3 sequence is CASSRGGANTGELFF. Written as DNA, the CDR3 is TGTGCCAGCAGCCGCGGGGGGGCGAACACCGGGGAGCTGTTTTTT. The complete variable domain, with remaining parts taken from reference TRBV5-4 and TRBJ2-2, reads ETGVTQSPTHLIKTRGQQVTLRCSSQSGHNTVSWYQQALGQGPQFIFQYYREEENGRGNFPPRFSGLQFPNYSSELNVNALELDDSALYLCASSRGGANTGELFFGEGSRLTVL.

The chain joins TRBV5-1 to TRBJ1-1, with 7 bases fitting TRBD1. V shed 4 bases and J 0 bases; nucleotides not matched to a gene: 6. The CDR3 extends over 15 amino acids. The germline V gene encodes CDR1 SGHRS and CDR2 YFSETQ. Written as DNA, the CDR3 is TGCGCCAGCAGCCCGGGACAGAATCTGAACACTGAAGCTTTCTTT. It yields the protein CASSPGQNLNTEAFF.

The V gene is TRBV11-3, the J gene TRBJ2-1, with a weak D call TRBD2 (7 bases). CDR1 is SGHNT, CDR2 YENEEA, per germline. Trimming took 1 base from V and 9 from J, leaving 25 bases between them. The CDR3 runs to 18 residues. Here the CDR3 DNA reads TGTGCCAGCAGCTTAGGAATGGGGTTTGAGGGGGGGCAGGGTGAGCAGTTCTTC. Its translation is CASSLGMGFEGGQGEQFF. Using reference TRBV11-3 and TRBJ2-1 for the parts outside the CDR3, the full variable domain is EAGVVQSPRYKIIEKKQPVAFWCNPISGHNTLYWYLQNLGQGPELLIRYENEEAVDDSQLPKDRFSAERLKGVDSTLKIQPAELGDSAVYLCASSLGMGFEGGQGEQFFGPGTRLTVL.

The rearrangement joins TRBV3-1 (or the pseudogene TRBV3-2) to TRBJ2-3; 7 bases agree with TRBD2. Germline-derived CDR1 and CDR2 are LGHDT and YNNKEL (reference sequence). The ends lost 4 bases at V and 6 bases at J; junction bases unmatched: 7. The CDR3 runs 14 residues. CDR3 DNA sequence: TGTGCCAGCAGCCCGTGGGGACTAAGGGATACGCAGTATTTT. It translates to CASSPWGLRDTQYF.

The rearrangement links TRBV3-1 (or the pseudogene TRBV3-2) to TRBJ1-6; D possibly corresponds to TRBD1 (6 bases). CDR3 size: 17 residues. V lost 6 bases and J lost 0, with 15 bases in between. CDR1 and CDR2 (germline): LGHDT, YNNKEL (reference sequence). In nucleotides, the CDR3 is TGTGCCAGCAGGGAGACAGGCGAAAGCTCCTATAATTCACCCCTCCACTTT. It encodes CASRETGESSYNSPLHF.

This clone was seen more than once but under ten times. This sequence joins TRBV14 and TRBJ1-5, with D perhaps TRBD1 (5 bases). Germline values: CDR1 SGHDN, CDR2 FVKESK. The CDR3 is made up of 15 amino acids. V was clipped by 4 bases and J by 4 bases, with 14 bases between them. The CDR3 spells CASSRTGAGNQPQHF. CDR3 coding DNA: TGTGCCAGCAGCCGTACCGGGGCGGGGAATCAGCCCCAGCATTTT.

This clone appeared a few times. The chain employs TRBV6-4 and TRBJ2-1; D is perhaps TRBD2 (6 bases). The CDR3 is made up of 14 amino acids. With 4 bases removed from V and 4 bases from J, the gap between germline ends came to 11 bases. Germline V lookup: CDR1 MRHNA, CDR2 SNTAGT. In DNA, the CDR3 is TGTGCCAGCAGTGTGGAGGGGCGATACAATGAGCAGTTCTTC. Translated: CASSVEGRYNEQFF.

J is TRBJ1-5 and V is TRBV29-1; D is undetermined. The CDR3 sequence is 15 residues long. With 4 bases removed from V and 0 bases from J, the gap between germline ends came to 13 bases. CDR1 SQVTM and CDR2 ANQGSEA come from the germline V gene. The CDR3: CSVVVAGNSNQPQHF. CDR3 in DNA: TGCAGCGTTGTAGTGGCGGGAAATAGCAATCAGCCCCAGCATTTT. The complete variable domain, with remaining parts taken from reference TRBV29-1 and TRBJ1-5, reads SAVISQKPSRDICQRGTSLTIQCQVDSQVTMMFWYRQQPGQSLTLIATANQGSEATYESGFVIDKFPISRPNLTFSTLTVSNMSPEDSSIYLCSVVVAGNSNQPQHFGDGTRLSIL.

This rearrangement joins TRBV11-2 to TRBJ2-7; 9 bases line up with TRBD2. The germline V gene encodes CDR1 SGHAT and CDR2 FQNNGV. The CDR3 extends over 14 amino acids. The trim removed 4 bases at V and 0 bases at J, leaving 1 base unmatched. CDR3 loop: CASSWTSVSYEQYF. The CDR3 nucleotides are TGTGCCAGCAGCTGGACTAGCGTCTCCTACGAGCAGTACTTC.

This chain uses TRBV29-1 with TRBJ2-2; D is possibly TRBD1 (6 bases). This CDR3 comprises 14 residues. Trimming left V 1 base short and J 6 bases short, with 12 bases between. Germline values: CDR1 SQVTM, CDR2 ANQGSEA. CDR3 region: CSVEGSGVPGELFF. In DNA form, the CDR3 reads TGCAGCGTTGAAGGTTCAGGGGTACCCGGGGAGCTGTTTTTT.

The CDR3 bases are TGCAGCGTCTTGGGACAGGGGGGATACGAGCAGTACTTC. Encoded protein: CSVLGQGGYEQYF. The genes are TRBV29-1 and TRBJ2-7; TRBD1 matches 11 bases. The CDR3 sequence is 13 residues long. Germline lookup yields CDR1 SQVTM and CDR2 ANQGSEA. The V gene end was trimmed by 6 bases and the J gene end by 4 bases; junction bases not matched to a gene: 5.

J is TRBJ2-1 and V is TRBV28; D is possibly TRBD2 (6 bases). Germline V gives CDR1 MDHEN, CDR2 SYDVKM. The CDR3 loop spans 17 amino acids. V was shortened by 8 bases and J by 5 bases, with 25 bases between the two germline ends. CDR3 region: CASLSSSLGRRNNEQFF. The CDR3, as DNA: TGTGCCAGCTTGAGTTCGTCGTTGGGGAGGCGGAACAATGAGCAGTTCTTC.

V usage is TRBV20-1 and J usage is TRBJ1-6, with TRBD1 matching over 8 bases. The V gene's germline CDR1 is DFQATT and CDR2 SNEGSKA (reference sequence). The CDR3 loop spans 13 amino acids. V lost 3 bases to trimming and J lost 6 bases; unmatched junction nucleotides: 1. CDR3 sequence (DNA): TGCAGTGCTAGTGACAGGGGTAATTCACCCCTCCACTTT. Amino acids: CSASDRGNSPLHF.

This clone was counted only a few times. J is TRBJ1-6 and V is TRBV11-1; D not certain. Germline V gives CDR1 SGHAT, CDR2 FQDESV (reference sequence). The CDR3 totals 14 residues. V was clipped by 6 bases and J by 6 bases, with 12 bases between them. CDR3 loop: CASRNTASNSPLHF. CDR3 sequence (DNA): TGTGCCAGCAGGAATACAGCTTCTAATTCACCCCTCCACTTT. The full variable domain, rest sourced from reference TRBV11-1 and TRBJ1-6, is EAEVAQSPRYKITEKSQAVAFWCDPISGHATLYWYRQILGQGPELLVQFQDESVVDDSQLPKDRFSAERLKGVDSTLKIQPAELGDSAMYLCASRNTASNSPLHFGNGTRLTVT.

V gene TRBV5-6 combines with J gene TRBJ1-2; no definite D call. Germline loops: CDR1 SGHDT, CDR2 YYEEEE. The CDR3 length is 13 residues. Trimming took 4 bases from V and 0 from J, leaving 7 bases between them. This chain's CDR3 is CASSRATNYGYTF. For the CDR3, the DNA is TGTGCCAGCAGCAGAGCGACTAACTATGGCTACACCTTC. The whole variable domain, remainder taken from reference TRBV5-6 and TRBJ1-2, is DAGVTQSPTHLIKTRGQQVTLRCSPKSGHDTVSWYQQALGQGPQFIFQYYEEEERQRGNFPDRFSGHQFPNYSSELNVNALLLGDSALYLCASSRATNYGYTFGSGTRLTVV.

V gene TRBV30 combines with J gene TRBJ2-3; D is undetermined. The CDR3 has 13 amino acids. Germline lookup yields CDR1 GTSNPN and CDR2 SVGIG (reference sequence). V lost 1 base to trimming and J lost 4 bases, with 9 bases between them. CDR3 sequence (DNA): TGTGCCTGGAGTGCTACTACATCAGATACGCAGTATTTT. Amino acid sequence: CAWSATTSDTQYF. Based on the CDR3 plus reference TRBV30 and TRBJ2-3, the full variable domain is SQTIHQWPATLVQPVGSPLSLECTVEGTSNPNLYWYRQAAGRGLQLLFYSVGIGQISSEVPQNLSASRPQDRQFILSSKKLLLSDSGFYLCAWSATTSDTQYFGPGTRLTVL.

V and J are TRBV5-1 and TRBJ1-1, with 8 nucleotides matching TRBD1. The CDR3 consists of 15 residues. Losses at the gene ends were 4 bases for V and 5 bases for J; bases not matched to a gene: 10. Germline CDR1 and CDR2: SGHRS and YFSETQ. The CDR3 loop is CASSHFGQGGTEAFF. CDR3 DNA sequence: TGCGCCAGCAGCCATTTCGGACAGGGCGGTACTGAAGCTTTCTTT.